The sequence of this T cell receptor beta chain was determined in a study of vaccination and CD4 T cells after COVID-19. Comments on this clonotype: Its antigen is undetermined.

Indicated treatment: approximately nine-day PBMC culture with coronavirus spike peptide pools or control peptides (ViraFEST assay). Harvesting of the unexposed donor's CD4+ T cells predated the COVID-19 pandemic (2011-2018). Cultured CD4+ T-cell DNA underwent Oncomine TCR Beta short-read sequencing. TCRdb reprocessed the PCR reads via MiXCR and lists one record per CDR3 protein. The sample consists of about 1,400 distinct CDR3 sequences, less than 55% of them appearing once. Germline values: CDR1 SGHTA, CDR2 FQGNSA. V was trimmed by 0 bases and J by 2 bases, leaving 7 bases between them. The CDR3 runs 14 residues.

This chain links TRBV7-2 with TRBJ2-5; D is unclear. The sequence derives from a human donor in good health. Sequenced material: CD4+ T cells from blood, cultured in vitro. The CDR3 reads CASSLASGQETQYF. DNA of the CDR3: TGTGCCAGCAGCTTAGCGTCCGGGCAAGAGACCCAGTACTTC.